This T cell receptor (beta chain) is from a study of spatial heterogeneity in lung cancer. The overall study: Across the raw uncorrected reads, a unique TCR and UMI combination was observed, on average, more than ten times.

Time point denoted: sample taken at primary tumor resection. There were roughly 78 donors, all of them untreated patients with early-stage non-small cell lung cancer. The input material, whole RNA from tumor, nontumor lung or frozen PBMC, was sequenced unsorted. In its sample, this clonotype ranks as medium-sized. CDR1 MGHDK and CDR2 SYGVNS come from the germline V gene. The length of the CDR3 is 15 residues. V was pared by 10 bases and J by 3 bases, with 9 bases of the junction left unmatched. A unique molecular identifier was carried by every single TCR cDNA molecule. TCRdb itself ran the 5' RACE reads through MiXCR, one entry per CDR3 protein. In the table there are 2,000 or so distinct CDR3 sequences, approximately 7.6% of which are singletons.

The receptor was derived from a female donor with early-stage non-small cell lung cancer. The rearrangement links TRBV25-1 to TRBJ2-2, with 9 bases identical to TRBD1. The input for sequencing was normal lung tissue next to the tumor, taken at surgery. CDR3 region: CATSQDRGYTGELFF. CDR3 nucleotides: TGTGCCACCTCCCAGGACAGGGGCTACACCGGGGAGCTGTTTTTT.